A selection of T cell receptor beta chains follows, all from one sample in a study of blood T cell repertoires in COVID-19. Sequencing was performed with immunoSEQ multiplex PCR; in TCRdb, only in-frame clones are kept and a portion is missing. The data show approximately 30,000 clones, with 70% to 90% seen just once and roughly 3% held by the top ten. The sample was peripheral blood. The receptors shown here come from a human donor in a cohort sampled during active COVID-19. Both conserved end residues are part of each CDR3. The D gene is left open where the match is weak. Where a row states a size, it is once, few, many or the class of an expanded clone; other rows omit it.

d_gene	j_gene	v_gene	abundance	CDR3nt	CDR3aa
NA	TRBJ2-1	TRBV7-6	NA	TGTGCCAGCAGCCCGTTCCCGAGGGCTGATGAGCAGTTCTTC	CASSPFPRADEQFF
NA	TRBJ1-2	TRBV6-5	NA	TGTGCCAGCAGTTACAGTTCGGCGGGCCCCTATGGCTACACCTTC	CASSYSSAGPYGYTF
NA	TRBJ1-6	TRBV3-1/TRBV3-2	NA	TGTGCCAGCAGCCCCAGGGCATCGAGATCACCCCTCCACTTT	CASSPRASRSPLHF
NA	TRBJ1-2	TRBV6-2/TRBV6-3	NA	TGTGCCAGCAGTTCCAGGGCATCTGGCTACACCTTC	CASSSRASGYTF
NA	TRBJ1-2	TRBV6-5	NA	TGTGCCAGCAGTTACTTCGGTGTCTATGGCTACACCTTC	CASSYFGVYGYTF
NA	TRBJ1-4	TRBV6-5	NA	TGTGCCAGCAGCTCAGGGACTAATGAAAAACTGTTTTTT	CASSSGTNEKLFF
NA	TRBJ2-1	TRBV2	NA	TGTGCCACCCGCGGGGTTCCCTCCTACAATGAGCAGTTCTTC	CATRGVPSYNEQFF
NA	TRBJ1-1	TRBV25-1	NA	TGTGCCAGCAGTCCCACCCTTCAGGGGAGGGTTGCTGAAGCTTTCTTT	CASSPTLQGRVAEAFF
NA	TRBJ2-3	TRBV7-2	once	TGTGCCAGCAGCTTAGAAAGGTTCGGGCAGGGGCGGTCAGATACGCAGTATTTT	CASSLERFGQGRSDTQYF
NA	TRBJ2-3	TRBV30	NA	TGTGCCTGGAGTGGTCCAGTTCGCACAGATACGCAGTATTTT	CAWSGPVRTDTQYF
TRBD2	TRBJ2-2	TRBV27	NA	TGTGCCAGCAAAGCGGGGGCCGAGAACACCGGGGAGCTGTTTTTT	CASKAGAENTGELFF
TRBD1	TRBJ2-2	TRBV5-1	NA	TGCGCCAGCAGCTTCCGGGACAGAGACACCGGGGAGCTGTTTTTT	CASSFRDRDTGELFF
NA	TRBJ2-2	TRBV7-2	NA	TGTGCCAGTTATAGCGGTAACACCGGGGAGCTGTTTTTT	CASYSGNTGELFF
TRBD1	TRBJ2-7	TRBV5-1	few	TGCGCCAGCAGCTTTATCCCGGGACAGAGGCCTTACTTC	CASSFIPGQRPYF
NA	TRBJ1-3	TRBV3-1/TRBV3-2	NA	TGTGCCAGCAGCCACACCGACAGATTCTCTGGAAACACCATATATTTT	CASSHTDRFSGNTIYF
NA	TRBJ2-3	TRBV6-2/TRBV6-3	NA	TGTGCCAGCAGTTACACCCCCCCAGGGCAGCCTAGCACAGATACGCAGTATTTT	CASSYTPPGQPSTDTQYF
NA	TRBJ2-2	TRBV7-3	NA	TGTGCCAGCACCACCGCAACGGGGACCGGGGAGCTGTTTTTT	CASTTATGTGELFF
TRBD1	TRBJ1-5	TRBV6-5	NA	TGTGCCAGCGAGGGGACAGGGGATCAGCCCCAGCATTTT	CASEGTGDQPQHF
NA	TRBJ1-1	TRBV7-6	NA	TGTGCCAGCAGCGGGTTTGACAGCCGAGAAGCTTTCTTT	CASSGFDSREAFF
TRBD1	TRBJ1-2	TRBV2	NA	TGTGCCAGCAGTGAAGACAGGGACAGGGATGGCTACACCTTC	CASSEDRDRDGYTF
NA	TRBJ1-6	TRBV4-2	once	TGTGCCAGCAGCCCGGACTCATACACATCCTATAATTCACCCCTCCACTTT	CASSPDSYTSYNSPLHF
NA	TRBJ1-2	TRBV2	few	TGTGCCAGCAGTGGGCTTCGGGGAGGCTATGGCTACACCTTC	CASSGLRGGYGYTF
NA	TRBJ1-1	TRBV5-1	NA	TGCGCCAGCAGCCCGGAAGGGACATACACTGAAGCTTTCTTT	CASSPEGTYTEAFF
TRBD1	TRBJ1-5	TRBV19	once	TGTGCCAGTTCTACCCAGGGGGGCGATCAGCCCCAGCATTTT	CASSTQGGDQPQHF